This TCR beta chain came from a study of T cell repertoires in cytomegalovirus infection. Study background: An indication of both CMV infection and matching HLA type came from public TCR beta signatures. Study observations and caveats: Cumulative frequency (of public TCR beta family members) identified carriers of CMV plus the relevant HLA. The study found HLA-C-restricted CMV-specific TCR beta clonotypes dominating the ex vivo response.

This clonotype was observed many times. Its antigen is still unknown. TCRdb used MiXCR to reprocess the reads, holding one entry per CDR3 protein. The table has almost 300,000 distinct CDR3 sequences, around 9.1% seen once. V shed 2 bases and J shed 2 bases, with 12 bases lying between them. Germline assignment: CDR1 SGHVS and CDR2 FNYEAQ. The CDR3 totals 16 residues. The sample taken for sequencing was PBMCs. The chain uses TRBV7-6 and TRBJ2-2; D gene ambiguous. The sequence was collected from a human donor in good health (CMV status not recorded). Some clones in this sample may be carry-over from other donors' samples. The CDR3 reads CASSLRAGVNTGELFF. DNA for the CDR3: TGTGCCAGCAGCTTAAGGGCTGGGGTCAACACCGGGGAGCTGTTTTTT.